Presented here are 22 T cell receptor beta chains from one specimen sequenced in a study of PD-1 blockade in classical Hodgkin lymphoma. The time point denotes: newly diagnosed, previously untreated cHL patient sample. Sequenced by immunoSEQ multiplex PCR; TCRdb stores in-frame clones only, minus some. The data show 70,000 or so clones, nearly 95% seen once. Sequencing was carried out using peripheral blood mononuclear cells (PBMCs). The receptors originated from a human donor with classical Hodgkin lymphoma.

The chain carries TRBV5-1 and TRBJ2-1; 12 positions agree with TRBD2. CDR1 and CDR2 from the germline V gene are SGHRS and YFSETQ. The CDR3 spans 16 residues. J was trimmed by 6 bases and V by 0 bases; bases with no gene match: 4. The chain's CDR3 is CASSLATSGRSNEQFF. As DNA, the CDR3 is TGCGCCAGCAGCTTGGCAACTAGCGGGAGGAGCAATGAGCAGTTCTTC.

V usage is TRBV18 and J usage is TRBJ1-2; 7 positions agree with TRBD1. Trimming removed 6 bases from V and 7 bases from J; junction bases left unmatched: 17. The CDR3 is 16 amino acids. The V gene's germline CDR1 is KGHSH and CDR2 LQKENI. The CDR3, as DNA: TGTGCCAGCTCCCCGGACCTAAGACAGGGAGAGGCTGGCTACACCTTC. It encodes CASSPDLRQGEAGYTF.

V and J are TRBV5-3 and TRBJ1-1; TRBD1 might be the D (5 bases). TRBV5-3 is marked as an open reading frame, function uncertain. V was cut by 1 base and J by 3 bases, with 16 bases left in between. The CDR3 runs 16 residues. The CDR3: CARSLFRYRRDTEAFF. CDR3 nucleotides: TGTGCCAGAAGCTTGTTTAGGTACAGGCGAGACACTGAAGCTTTCTTT.

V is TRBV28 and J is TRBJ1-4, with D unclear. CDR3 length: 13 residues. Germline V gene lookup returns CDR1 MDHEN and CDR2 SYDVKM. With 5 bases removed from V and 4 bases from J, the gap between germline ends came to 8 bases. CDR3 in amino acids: CASSRVGNEKLFF. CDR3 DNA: TGTGCCAGCAGTCGAGTAGGTAATGAAAAACTGTTTTTT. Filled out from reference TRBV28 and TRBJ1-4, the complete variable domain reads DVKVTQSSRYLVKRTGEKVFLECVQDMDHENMFWYRQDPGLGLRLIYFSYDVKMKEKGDIPEGYSVSREKKERFSLILESASTNQTSMYLCASSRVGNEKLFFGSGTQLSVL.

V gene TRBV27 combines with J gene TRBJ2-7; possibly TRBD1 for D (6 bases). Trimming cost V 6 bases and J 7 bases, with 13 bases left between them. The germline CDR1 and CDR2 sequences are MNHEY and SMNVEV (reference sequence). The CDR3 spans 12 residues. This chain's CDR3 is CASRGQRREQYF. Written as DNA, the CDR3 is TGTGCCAGCAGAGGACAGCGAAGGGAGCAGTACTTC.

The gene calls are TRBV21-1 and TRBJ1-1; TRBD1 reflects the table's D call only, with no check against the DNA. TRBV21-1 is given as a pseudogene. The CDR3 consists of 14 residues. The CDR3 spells CASTTGGLGTEAFF. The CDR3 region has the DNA TGTGCCAGCACCACAGGGGGTTTAGGCACTGAAGCTTTCTTT.

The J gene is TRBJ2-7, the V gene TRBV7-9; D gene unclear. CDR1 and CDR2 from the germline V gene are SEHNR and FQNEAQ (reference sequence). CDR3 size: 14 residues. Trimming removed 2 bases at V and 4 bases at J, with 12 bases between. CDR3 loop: CASSLKGENYEQYF. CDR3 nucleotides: TGTGCCAGCAGCTTAAAGGGTGAGAATTACGAGCAGTACTTC.

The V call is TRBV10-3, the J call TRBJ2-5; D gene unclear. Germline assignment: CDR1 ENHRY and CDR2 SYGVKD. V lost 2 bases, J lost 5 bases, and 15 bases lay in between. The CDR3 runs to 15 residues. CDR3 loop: CAISEVAPLGETQYF. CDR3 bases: TGTGCCATCAGTGAGGTGGCTCCCTTAGGGGAGACCCAGTACTTC.

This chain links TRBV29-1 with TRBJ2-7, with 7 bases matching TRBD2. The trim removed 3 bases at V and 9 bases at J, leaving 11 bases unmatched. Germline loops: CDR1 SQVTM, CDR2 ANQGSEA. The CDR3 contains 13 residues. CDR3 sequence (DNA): TGCAGCGTTGATCCGGGGGGAGGGGCAGGGCAGTACTTC. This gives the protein CSVDPGGGAGQYF.

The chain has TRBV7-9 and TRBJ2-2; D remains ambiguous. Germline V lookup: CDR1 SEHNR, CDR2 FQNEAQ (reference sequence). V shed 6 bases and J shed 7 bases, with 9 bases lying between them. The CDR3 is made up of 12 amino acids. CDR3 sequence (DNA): TGTGCCAGCAGTGACTCGGACGGGGAGCTGTTTTTT. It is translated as CASSDSDGELFF.

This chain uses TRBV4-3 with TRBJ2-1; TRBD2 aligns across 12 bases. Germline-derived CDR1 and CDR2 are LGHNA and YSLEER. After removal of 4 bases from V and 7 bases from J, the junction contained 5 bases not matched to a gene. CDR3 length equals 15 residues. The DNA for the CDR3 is TGCGCCAGCAGCCCTCCTAGCGGGGGGGGGAATGAGCAGTTCTTC. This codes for CASSPPSGGGNEQFF.

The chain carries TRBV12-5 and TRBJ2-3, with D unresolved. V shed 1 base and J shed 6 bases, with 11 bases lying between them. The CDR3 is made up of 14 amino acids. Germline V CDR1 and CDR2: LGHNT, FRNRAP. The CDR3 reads CASGLGIGWDTQYF. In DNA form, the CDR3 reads TGTGCTAGTGGTTTGGGAATAGGGTGGGATACGCAGTATTTT.

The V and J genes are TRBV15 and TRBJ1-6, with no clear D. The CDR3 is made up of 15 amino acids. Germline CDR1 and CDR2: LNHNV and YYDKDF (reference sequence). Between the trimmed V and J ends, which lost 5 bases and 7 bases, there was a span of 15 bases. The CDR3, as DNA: TGTGCCACCAGCTTATGGGGAGGAGGAAATTCACCCCTCCACTTT. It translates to CATSLWGGGNSPLHF.

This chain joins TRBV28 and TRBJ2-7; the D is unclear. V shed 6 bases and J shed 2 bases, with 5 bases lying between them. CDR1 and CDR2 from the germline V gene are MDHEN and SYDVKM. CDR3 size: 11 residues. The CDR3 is CASRTTYEQYF. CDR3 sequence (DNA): TGTGCCAGCAGGACGACCTACGAGCAGTACTTC.

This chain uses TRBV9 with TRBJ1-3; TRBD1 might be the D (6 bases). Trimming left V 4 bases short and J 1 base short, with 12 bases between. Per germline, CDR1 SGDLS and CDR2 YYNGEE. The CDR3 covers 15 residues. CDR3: CASSPMDRSGNTIYF. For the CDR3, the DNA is TGTGCCAGCAGCCCCATGGACAGATCTGGAAACACCATATATTTT.

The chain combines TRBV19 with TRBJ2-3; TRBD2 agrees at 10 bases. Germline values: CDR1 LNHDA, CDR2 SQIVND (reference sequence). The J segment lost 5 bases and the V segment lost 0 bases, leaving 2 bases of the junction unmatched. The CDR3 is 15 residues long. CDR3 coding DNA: TGTGCCAGTAGTATAGAAGCGGGAGGGAGAGATACGCAGTATTTT. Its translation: CASSIEAGGRDTQYF.

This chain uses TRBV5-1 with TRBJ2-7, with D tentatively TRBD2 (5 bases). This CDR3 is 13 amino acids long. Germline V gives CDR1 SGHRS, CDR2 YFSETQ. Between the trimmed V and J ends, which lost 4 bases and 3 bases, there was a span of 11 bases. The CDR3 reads CASSISGDYEQYF. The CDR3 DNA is TGCGCCAGCAGCATCAGCGGAGACTACGAGCAGTACTTC.

CDR3 sequence (DNA): TGTGCCAGCAGTTCTGAAGCGATCGGCCTCTATGGCTACACCTTC. The encoded protein is CASSSEAIGLYGYTF. V usage is TRBV6-6 and J usage is TRBJ1-2; no reliable D call. Germline values: CDR1 MNHNY, CDR2 SVGAGI (reference sequence). V dropped 4 bases and J dropped 4 bases, with 16 bases sitting between them. The CDR3 totals 15 residues.

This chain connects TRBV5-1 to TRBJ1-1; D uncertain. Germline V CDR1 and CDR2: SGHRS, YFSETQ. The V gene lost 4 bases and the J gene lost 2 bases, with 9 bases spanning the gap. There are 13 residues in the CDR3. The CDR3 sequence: CASSLSANTEAFF. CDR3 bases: TGCGCCAGCAGCCTATCAGCAAACACTGAAGCTTTCTTT.

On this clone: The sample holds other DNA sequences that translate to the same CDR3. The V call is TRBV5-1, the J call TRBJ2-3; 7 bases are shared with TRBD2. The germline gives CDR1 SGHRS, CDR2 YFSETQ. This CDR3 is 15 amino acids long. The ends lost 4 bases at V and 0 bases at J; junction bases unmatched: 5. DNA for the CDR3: TGCGCCAGCAGCCCCCTTAGCGGGAGCACAGATACGCAGTATTTT. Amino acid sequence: CASSPLSGSTDTQYF. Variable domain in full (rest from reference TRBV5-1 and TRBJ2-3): KAGVTQTPRYLIKTRGQQVTLSCSPISGHRSVSWYQQTPGQGLQFLFEYFSETQRNKGNFPGRFSGRQFSNSRSEMNVSTLELGDSALYLCASSPLSGSTDTQYFGPGTRLTVL.

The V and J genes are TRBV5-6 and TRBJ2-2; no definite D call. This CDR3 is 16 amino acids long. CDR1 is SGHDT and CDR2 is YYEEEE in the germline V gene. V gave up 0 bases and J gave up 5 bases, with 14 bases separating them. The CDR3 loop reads CASSLDSGKVTGELFF. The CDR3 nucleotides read TGTGCCAGCAGCTTGGACAGTGGTAAGGTGACCGGGGAGCTGTTTTTT. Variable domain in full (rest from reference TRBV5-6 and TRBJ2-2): DAGVTQSPTHLIKTRGQQVTLRCSPKSGHDTVSWYQQALGQGPQFIFQYYEEEERQRGNFPDRFSGHQFPNYSSELNVNALLLGDSALYLCASSLDSGKVTGELFFGEGSRLTVL.

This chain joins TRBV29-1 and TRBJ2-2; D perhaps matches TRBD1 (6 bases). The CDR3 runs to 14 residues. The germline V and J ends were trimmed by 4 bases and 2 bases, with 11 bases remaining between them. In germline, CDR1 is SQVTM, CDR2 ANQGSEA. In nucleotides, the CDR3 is TGCAGCGTTGTGAGGACAGCTAACACCGGGGAGCTGTTTTTT. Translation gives CSVVRTANTGELFF.